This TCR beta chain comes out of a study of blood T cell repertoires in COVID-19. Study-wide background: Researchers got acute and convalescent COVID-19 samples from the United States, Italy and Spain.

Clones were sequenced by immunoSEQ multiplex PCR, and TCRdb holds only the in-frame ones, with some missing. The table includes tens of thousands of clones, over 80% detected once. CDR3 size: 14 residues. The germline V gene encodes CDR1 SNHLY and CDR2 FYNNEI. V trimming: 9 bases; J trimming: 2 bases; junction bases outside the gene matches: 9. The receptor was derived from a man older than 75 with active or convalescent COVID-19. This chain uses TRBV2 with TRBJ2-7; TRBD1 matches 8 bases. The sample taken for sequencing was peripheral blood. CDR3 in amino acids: CASGPGQAPYEQYF. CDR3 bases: TGTGCCAGTGGCCCGGGACAGGCGCCCTACGAGCAGTACTTC.